This passage covers 14 T cell receptor beta chains from one sample sequenced in a study of T cells after posttransplantation cyclophosphamide. Method: immunoSEQ multiplex PCR; TCRdb's copy keeps in-frame clones and lacks some. The sample holds about 47,000 clones, 92% seen once. Sequences were obtained from PBMCs. The receptors originated from a woman in her forties or fifties in good health and a related stem cell transplant donor.

This chain links TRBV2 with TRBJ1-2, with 12 nucleotides matching TRBD1. There are 15 residues in the CDR3. CDR1 SNHLY and CDR2 FYNNEI come from the germline V gene. The junction had 2 bases not matched to a gene; V was cut back by 0 bases and J by 6 bases. CDR3 DNA: TGTGCCAGCAGTGAAGCGAGGGACAGGGGGCATGGCTACACCTTC. Its translation is CASSEARDRGHGYTF.

The genes are TRBV2 and TRBJ2-7; D is unresolved. Germline lookup yields CDR1 SNHLY and CDR2 FYNNEI. The V and J ends lost 2 bases and 3 bases respectively, with 14 bases between them. The CDR3 loop spans 15 amino acids. The CDR3 loop is CASSENVTPDYEQYF. CDR3 sequence (DNA): TGTGCCAGCAGTGAAAACGTCACACCCGACTACGAGCAGTACTTC. Complete variable domain (other parts from reference TRBV2 and TRBJ2-7): EPEVTQTPSHQVTQMGQEVILRCVPISNHLYFYWYRQILGQKVEFLVSFYNNEISEKSEIFDDQFSVERPDGSNFTLKIRSTKLEDSAMYFCASSENVTPDYEQYFGPGTRLTVT.

This clone is a singleton in its sample. V is TRBV4-2 and J is TRBJ2-7; 7 bases agree with TRBD1. The CDR3 extends over 12 amino acids. The germline V gene encodes CDR1 LGHNA and CDR2 YNFKEQ. The V gene end was trimmed by 8 bases and the J gene end by 2 bases; junction bases not matched to a gene: 3. The CDR3, as DNA: TGTGCCAGCGGGACAGCCACCTACGAGCAGTACTTC. Translation: CASGTATYEQYF.

The sample holds a few counts of this clone. The V gene is TRBV11-2, the J gene TRBJ2-3; a possible D gene is TRBD2 (7 bases). V lost 0 bases, J lost 3 bases, and 10 bases lay in between. Looked up from germline, CDR1 is SGHAT and CDR2 is FQNNGV. The CDR3 covers 15 residues. The DNA for the CDR3 is TGTGCCAGCAGCTTAGAGGGGGGGGCAACAGATACGCAGTATTTT. Its translation is CASSLEGGATDTQYF.

This chain connects TRBV4-2 to TRBJ2-7; TRBD1 aligns across 9 bases. The CDR3 spans 21 residues. J gave up 1 base and V 0 bases, and 19 bases lay outside the gene matches. The germline CDR1 and CDR2 sequences are LGHNA and YNFKEQ. This CDR3 is CASSQDDRGGGIEVRSYEQYF. The CDR3, as DNA: TGTGCCAGCAGCCAAGACGACAGGGGGGGTGGTATAGAAGTCAGGTCCTACGAGCAGTACTTC.

This clone was counted a single time. This sequence joins TRBV2 and TRBJ2-1; 10 bases line up with TRBD1. Trimming cost V 3 bases and J 0 bases; bases outside gene matches: 2. The germline gives CDR1 SNHLY, CDR2 FYNNEI. The CDR3 length is 16 residues. CDR3 loop: CASSERTGGSYNEQFF. DNA for the CDR3: TGTGCCAGCAGTGAGAGGACAGGGGGCTCCTACAATGAGCAGTTCTTC. The full variable domain, its missing parts supplied by reference TRBV2 and TRBJ2-1, is EPEVTQTPSHQVTQMGQEVILRCVPISNHLYFYWYRQILGQKVEFLVSFYNNEISEKSEIFDDQFSVERPDGSNFTLKIRSTKLEDSAMYFCASSERTGGSYNEQFFGPGTRLTVL.

The chain couples TRBV5-1 to TRBJ1-1; TRBD1 aligns across 8 bases. Germline V gene lookup returns CDR1 SGHRS and CDR2 YFSETQ. This CDR3 is built from 16 residues. J lost 0 bases, V lost 5 bases, and 9 bases had no gene match. The CDR3 sequence is CASSLGQGNMNTEAFF. CDR3 DNA sequence: TGCGCCAGCAGTCTCGGACAGGGTAATATGAACACTGAAGCTTTCTTT.

A remark on this clone: An end of the junction does not agree with germline; a read error may underlie this. The rearrangement joins TRBV7-7 to TRBJ2-1, with 9 bases lining up with TRBD1. The CDR3 runs 15 residues. From germline, CDR1 is SSHAT and CDR2 FNYEAQ (reference sequence). CDR3 bases: TGTGCTAGCAGCGTGGGACAGGGCCAATTCAATGAGCAGTTCTTC. Translation gives CASSVGQGQFNEQFF.

The chain carries TRBV19 and TRBJ2-5; TRBD2 is a possible D gene (5 bases). Trimming removed 1 base from V and 1 base from J, with 13 bases in between. CDR1 is LNHDA, CDR2 SQIVND, per germline (reference sequence). The length of the CDR3 is 16 residues. CDR3: CASSIGADAGQETQYF. The CDR3 DNA is TGTGCCAGTAGTATAGGAGCGGATGCCGGCCAAGAGACCCAGTACTTC.

A note on this clone: One junction end disagrees with the germline gene, perhaps due to a read error. The chain couples TRBV7-7 to TRBJ1-2; TRBD1 aligns across 8 bases. CDR3 size: 13 residues. Germline loops: CDR1 SSHAT, CDR2 FNYEAQ (reference sequence). The CDR3 DNA follows: TGTGCTAGCAGCACACAGGGGGTTGTTGGCTACACCTTC. It translates to CASSTQGVVGYTF.

J is TRBJ2-2 and V is TRBV7-6; 10 bases are a match to TRBD1. This CDR3 spans 16 amino acids. Trimming cost V 3 bases and J 6 bases; bases outside gene matches: 7. The germline gives CDR1 SGHVS, CDR2 FNYEAQ. In DNA, the CDR3 is TGTGCCAGCAGCTTCACCGGGACAGGGGACGCCGGGGAGCTGTTTTTT. As protein: CASSFTGTGDAGELFF.

The chain joins TRBV11-2 to TRBJ1-1; possible D gene TRBD1, 6 bases. The CDR3 has 16 amino acids. V lost 1 base to trimming and J lost 4 bases, with 16 bases between them. Per the germline V gene, CDR1 is SGHAT and CDR2 is FQNNGV. The CDR3 DNA reads as TGTGCCAGCAGCTTAGGCATTTTAGGGGGACCCACTGAAGCTTTCTTT. Translated, it gives CASSLGILGGPTEAFF.

This chain links TRBV7-6 with TRBJ2-7; D gene ambiguous. Deletions cut 4 bases from V and 4 bases from J, with 8 bases between. Per the germline V gene, CDR1 is SGHVS and CDR2 is FNYEAQ. The length of the CDR3 is 12 residues. The CDR3 here is CASSSAGYEQYF. Here the CDR3 DNA reads TGTGCCAGCAGCTCGGCCGGGTACGAGCAGTACTTC.

This sequence joins TRBV4-2 and TRBJ2-7; possible D gene TRBD2, 5 bases. CDR1 is LGHNA and CDR2 is YNFKEQ in the germline V gene. The CDR3 is 13 residues long. V dropped 2 bases and J dropped 0 bases, with 5 bases sitting between them. The CDR3: CASSQRGSYEQYF. The CDR3 DNA reads TGTGCCAGCAGCCAACGGGGCTCCTACGAGCAGTACTTC.